The subject of this entry is one TCR beta chain. Its target is unknown. The use of a sample-barcoded 5' primer and a J-beta primer mix characterized a second PCR of about 7 to 12 cycles. Each of the cDNA molecules was tagged by a template-switch adaptor with 12 random nucleotides. TCRdb redid the calling of the 5' RACE reads with MiXCR, one entry per CDR3 protein. The table shows 650,000 to 950,000 distinct CDR3 sequences, with around 43% occurring only once. This sample is part of a study of blood T cells in healthy people across ages. Study-wide results and limits: The study regarded diversity estimates from one million T cells as underestimates.

The V end lost 1 base, the J end lost 2 bases, and 8 bases lay between the germline ends. The CDR3 is made up of 15 amino acids. Germline assignment: CDR1 LGHNA and CDR2 YSLEER. The chain links TRBV4-3 to TRBJ2-2; tentatively, D is TRBD2 (5 bases). This sequence originates from a man aged 55 to 69 in good health. The sample was blood. As DNA, the CDR3 is TGCGCCAGCAGCCAAGGGACTGGAAACACCGGGGAGCTGTTTTTT. Translation gives CASSQGTGNTGELFF.